This T cell receptor (beta chain) was obtained from a study of blood T cell repertoires in COVID-19. About the research overall: Acute and convalescent COVID-19 specimens originated in the United States, Italy and Spain. Nucleic acid was either cDNA or gDNA, and it came from T cells, B-cell-depleted T cells, or PBMCs.

Methods used by the authors: Using reference gene primer amplification, nucleated cell counts were estimated. Measured with immunoSEQ multiplex PCR; TCRdb has only the in-frame clones, and not every one. The D gene and trimming were derived from the DNA, and the V and J assignments and clone size from that table. The table includes 100,000 to 150,000 clones, roughly 91% detected once. V lost 3 bases and J lost 8, with 14 bases in between. This CDR3 region has 13 residues. Per the germline V gene, CDR1 is LGHNA and CDR2 is YSLEER. Sequences were obtained from peripheral blood. The chain combines TRBV4-3 with TRBJ2-7; a possible D gene is TRBD1 (6 bases). This receptor was obtained from a man between 50 and 59 years old with active or convalescent COVID-19. DNA for the CDR3: TGCGCCAGCAGCCAGGAACAGGGTTCTAAGCAGTACTTC. Its protein is CASSQEQGSKQYF.